This entry features one T cell receptor (beta chain) sequence. The antigen remains undetermined. J gave up 4 bases and V 0 bases, and 4 bases lay outside the gene matches. The CDR3 runs 15 residues. Looked up from germline, CDR1 is SGDLS and CDR2 is YYNGEE. Measured with immunoSEQ multiplex PCR; TCRdb has only the in-frame clones, and not every one. The sample includes 3,900 or so clones, 45% to 70% seen only once; the top ten take roughly 18%. This sample is drawn from a study of regulatory dendritic cells for organ transplantation. Study-level findings and limits: Of resting T cell subsets, memory CD8+ had the most alloreactive clonotypes.

Allogeneic regulatory or mature dendritic cells were co-cultured for four to six days with CFSE-labeled sorted T cells at 1:10. CD4+ or CD8+ T cells were sorted as naive CD45RA+ or memory CD45RO+. The sequencing sample was made of memory CD8+ T cells from blood cultured with regulatory dendritic cells. Specified subset: CD45RO+ memory T cells. This clonotype was obtained from a human donor in good health. This chain connects TRBV9 to TRBJ1-1; TRBD1 matches at 9 bases. The CDR3 nucleotides are TGTGCCAGCAGCGTAGCGGGACAGGGAGGCACTGAAGCTTTCTTT. Translated, it gives CASSVAGQGGTEAFF. Complete variable domain (other parts from reference TRBV9 and TRBJ1-1): DSGVTQTPKHLITATGQRVTLRCSPRSGDLSVYWYQQSLDQGLQFLIQYYNGEERAKGNILERFSAQQFPDLHSELNLSSLELGDSALYFCASSVAGQGGTEAFFGQGTRLTVV.